The 21 T cell receptor beta chains given below trace back to one sample, sequenced in a study of blood T cell repertoires in COVID-19. Sequencing was performed with immunoSEQ multiplex PCR; in TCRdb, only in-frame clones are kept and a portion is missing. The sample contains 120,000 to 150,000 clones, roughly 84% of which appear only once. The sequenced sample consisted of peripheral blood. The source is a man under 40 with COVID-19, enrolled during active disease.

CDR3 sequence: CAWKRQGVAGELFF. The CDR3 coding sequence is TGTGCCTGGAAACGACAGGGGGTCGCCGGGGAGCTGTTTTTT. The V call is TRBV30, the J call TRBJ2-2; 9 bases match TRBD1. The CDR3 totals 14 residues. Germline V lookup: CDR1 GTSNPN, CDR2 SVGIG (reference sequence). V gave up 4 bases and J gave up 6 bases; unmatched junction bases: 6.

The chain links TRBV7-9 to TRBJ2-2, with 10 nucleotides matching TRBD2. V dropped 8 bases and J dropped 3; count of bases not matched to a gene: 6. The CDR3 is 15 amino acids. Germline CDR1 reads SEHNR; CDR2 reads FQNEAQ (reference sequence). CDR3 nucleotides: TGTGCCAGCCTACTAGCGGGGCGCTACACCGGGGAGCTGTTTTTT. Translation gives CASLLAGRYTGELFF.

The rearrangement joins TRBV18 to TRBJ2-5, with TRBD1 identical over 8 bases. CDR1 is KGHSH and CDR2 is LQKENI in the germline V gene. The CDR3 covers 15 residues. Trimming cost V 3 bases and J 1 base; bases outside gene matches: 4. The CDR3 loop is CASSPRDRLQETQYF. As DNA, the CDR3 is TGTGCCAGCTCACCCCGGGACAGGCTCCAAGAGACCCAGTACTTC.

The J gene is TRBJ1-5, the V gene TRBV9; D gene unclear. CDR1 SGDLS and CDR2 YYNGEE come from the germline V gene. V lost 0 bases, J lost 7 bases, and 14 bases lay in between. This CDR3 is built from 15 residues. CDR3 in amino acids: CASSVGSGDRQPQHF. For the CDR3, the DNA is TGTGCCAGCAGCGTAGGCTCCGGGGATAGGCAGCCCCAGCATTTT.

Here the CDR3 reads CASSRTSGRANEQFF. The CDR3 DNA reads as TGTGCCAGCAGTCGGACTAGCGGGAGGGCCAATGAGCAGTTCTTC. The chain carries TRBV7-8 and TRBJ2-1, with 15 nucleotides matching TRBD2. The ends lost 6 bases at V and 6 bases at J; junction bases unmatched: 3. This CDR3 is built from 15 residues. Germline CDR1 SGHVS, CDR2 FQNEAQ.

The chain links TRBV9 to TRBJ2-1; TRBD2 might be the D (6 bases). This CDR3 is 16 amino acids long. Trimming shortened V by 4 bases and J by 2 bases, and 16 bases separated the two germline ends. Germline V CDR1 and CDR2: SGDLS, YYNGEE. CDR3: CASSPVGGVAYNEQFF. In DNA, the CDR3 is TGTGCCAGCAGCCCCGTGGGGGGAGTGGCCTACAATGAGCAGTTCTTC.

CDR3 sequence reads: CASSVDTVTDTQYF. The CDR3 DNA reads TGTGCCAGCAGCGTAGATACAGTCACAGATACGCAGTATTTT. This sequence joins TRBV9 and TRBJ2-3; D not resolved. Trimming stripped 0 bases from V and 2 bases from J, with 7 bases between. This CDR3 contains 14 residues. In germline, CDR1 is SGDLS, CDR2 YYNGEE.

In the case of this clone: The sample contains more than one DNA sequence encoding this CDR3. This rearrangement joins TRBV3-1 (or the pseudogene TRBV3-2) to TRBJ2-7; D is possibly TRBD2 (5 bases). The CDR3 has 14 residues. The V gene lost 1 base and the J gene lost 3 bases, with 10 bases spanning the gap. Germline lookup yields CDR1 LGHDT and CDR2 YNNKEL (reference sequence). The CDR3 here is CASSQAGSNYEQYF. The CDR3 nucleotides read TGTGCCAGCAGCCAAGCGGGATCCAACTACGAGCAGTACTTC.

The rearrangement links TRBV19 to TRBJ2-5; the D gene is possibly TRBD1 (6 bases). From germline, CDR1 is LNHDA and CDR2 SQIVND (reference sequence). This CDR3 comprises 16 residues. The ends were cut back, 3 bases at V and 4 bases at J, with 18 bases in the middle. CDR3 nucleotides: TGTGCCAGTAGTATGGAACAGGGAGTTTGGGGAGAGACCCAGTACTTC. It codes for CASSMEQGVWGETQYF.

This chain joins TRBV5-1 and TRBJ2-6; the match to TRBD2 covers 7 bases. Trimming cost V 0 bases and J 0 bases; bases outside gene matches: 3. This CDR3 is 17 amino acids long. CDR1 and CDR2 from the germline V gene are SGHRS and YFSETQ. Here the CDR3 reads CASSLVAGISGANVLTF. The CDR3 DNA sequence: TGCGCCAGCAGCTTGGTAGCGGGCATCTCTGGGGCCAACGTCCTGACTTTC. Drawing the rest from reference TRBV5-1 and TRBJ2-6, the complete variable domain is KAGVTQTPRYLIKTRGQQVTLSCSPISGHRSVSWYQQTPGQGLQFLFEYFSETQRNKGNFPGRFSGRQFSNSRSEMNVSTLELGDSALYLCASSLVAGISGANVLTFGAGSRLTVL.

The chain uses TRBV2 and TRBJ1-1; D gene unclear. The germline V gene encodes CDR1 SNHLY and CDR2 FYNNEI. Trimming stripped 7 bases from V and 1 base from J, with 10 bases between. The CDR3 consists of 13 residues. The CDR3 sequence is CASIVPGNTEAFF. The DNA of the CDR3 is TGTGCCAGCATCGTCCCGGGGAACACTGAAGCTTTCTTT.

The chain recombines TRBV11-3 with TRBJ2-1; 11 bases line up with TRBD2. Germline V lookup: CDR1 SGHNT, CDR2 YENEEA. The CDR3 is 20 amino acids. V lost 1 base and J lost 2; bases outside the gene matches: 13. CDR3 DNA sequence: TGTGCCAGCAGCTTAGGTCTAGCACTAGCGGGAGTTCCTACCTACAATGAGCAGTTCTTC. Translation: CASSLGLALAGVPTYNEQFF.

This CDR3 is CASSRTMNTGELFF. The CDR3 coding sequence is TGTGCCAGCAGCCGGACAATGAACACCGGGGAGCTGTTTTTT. The chain is built from TRBV11-2 and TRBJ2-2; D might be TRBD1 (5 bases). V lost 5 bases and J lost 1, with 8 bases in between. The CDR3 is 14 amino acids. Germline lookup yields CDR1 SGHAT and CDR2 FQNNGV.

The V call is TRBV9, the J call TRBJ2-7, with 9 bases that match TRBD2. The CDR3 sequence is 13 residues long. Germline CDR1 SGDLS, CDR2 YYNGEE. The trim removed 4 bases at V and 4 bases at J, leaving 3 bases unmatched. The CDR3 here is CASSRREGYEQYF. CDR3 coding DNA: TGTGCCAGCAGCCGGCGGGAGGGTTACGAGCAGTACTTC.

The chain recombines TRBV10-3 with TRBJ2-4; D may be TRBD2 (5 bases). Trimming stripped 10 bases from V and 0 bases from J, with 10 bases between. The CDR3 loop spans 13 amino acids. Germline lookup yields CDR1 ENHRY and CDR2 SYGVKD. CDR3: CATKAGAKNIQYF. The CDR3 DNA follows: TGTGCCACAAAGGCGGGAGCCAAAAACATTCAGTACTTC.

V usage is TRBV6-4 and J usage is TRBJ2-3; 9 bases are a match to TRBD2. V shed 2 bases and J 4 bases; nucleotides not matched to a gene: 4. This CDR3 has 15 residues. Germline CDR1 MRHNA, CDR2 SNTAGT. The CDR3 loop reads CASSDVSGSADTQYF. For the CDR3, the DNA is TGTGCCAGCAGTGACGTTAGCGGGAGCGCAGATACGCAGTATTTT.

V is TRBV10-2 and J is TRBJ1-1; 10 positions match TRBD1. This CDR3 region has 15 residues. V gave up 2 bases and J gave up 5 bases; unmatched junction bases: 5. Germline V CDR1 and CDR2: WSHSY, SAAADI. The DNA for the CDR3 is TGCGCCAGCAGTGAGCCCCGGACAGGGGGAACTGAAGCTTTCTTT. This codes for CASSEPRTGGTEAFF.

The chain links TRBV9 to TRBJ2-1; 14 nucleotides line up with TRBD2. V shed 4 bases, J shed 7 bases, and the junction held 10 bases outside the gene matches. The V gene's germline CDR1 is SGDLS and CDR2 YYNGEE. This CDR3 is built from 17 residues. This chain's CDR3 is CASSFLGLAGDLNEQFF. CDR3 nucleotide sequence: TGTGCCAGCAGCTTCCTGGGACTAGCGGGAGACTTAAATGAGCAGTTCTTC.

This clone was counted at least ten times. This chain links TRBV2 with TRBJ1-2; possible D gene TRBD1, 5 bases. Germline CDR1 reads SNHLY; CDR2 reads FYNNEI. The germline V and J ends were trimmed by 5 bases and 8 bases, with 9 bases remaining between them. The CDR3 extends over 11 amino acids. CDR3 bases: TGTGCCAGCAGTCAGGGTCTCGGCTACACCTTC. As protein: CASSQGLGYTF.

The chain uses TRBV6-5 and TRBJ1-5, with a possible D match to TRBD1 (5 bases). The V end lost 8 bases, the J end lost 3 bases, and 14 bases lay between the germline ends. Germline V gene sequence: CDR1 MNHEY, CDR2 SVGAGI. The CDR3 extends over 14 amino acids. The CDR3 DNA reads as TGTGCCAGCGCCTATGGGGGGAACAATCAGCCCCAGCATTTT. Its translation: CASAYGGNNQPQHF.

V gene TRBV5-1 combines with J gene TRBJ1-2; D is uncertain. This CDR3 region has 14 residues. The ends were cut back, 2 bases at V and 8 bases at J, with 16 bases in the middle. Germline V lookup: CDR1 SGHRS, CDR2 YFSETQ. CDR3 in amino acids: CASSLTVQARGYTF. The CDR3 DNA sequence: TGCGCCAGCAGCTTAACCGTACAAGCTAGGGGCTACACCTTC.